Listed below are T cell receptor beta chains from one sample, sequenced in a study of molecular identifiers for immune sequencing clone quantification. MiXCR, run by TCRdb on the PCR reads, gives a single entry per CDR3 protein. The table shows hundreds of thousands of distinct CDR3 sequences, with about a fifth occurring only once. Sequencing used naive CD8+ T cells from blood, with Jurkat cell RNA spiked in. The receptors stem from a human donor in good health. Some libraries in this study had Jurkat cell RNA spiked in. CDR3s include the opening cysteine and the closing phenylalanine or tryptophan. The D gene is left open where the match is weak. Some rows mark clone size as missing; the rest say once, few, many or name a class of expanded clone.

j_call clone_size d_call v_call cdr3_aa cdr3_nt
TRBJ2-7 many NA TRBV5-5 CASSLEGRKIYEQYF TGTGCCAGCAGCTTGGAGGGCAGAAAGATTTACGAGCAGTACTTC
TRBJ1-5 many TRBD1 TRBV27 CASSLGGQVEGQPQHF TGTGCCAGCAGTTTAGGAGGACAGGTGGAGGGGCAGCCCCAGCATTTT
TRBJ2-7 many NA TRBV5-1 CASSSMTGLSYEQYF TGCGCCAGCAGCTCCATGACGGGACTCTCCTACGAGCAGTACTTC
TRBJ2-7 many NA TRBV7-2 CASSRRPVLGEQYF TGTGCCAGCAGCCGCCGGCCAGTTTTGGGTGAGCAGTACTTC
TRBJ2-2 few TRBD1 TRBV20-1 CSARVRDRVFAGELFF TGCAGTGCTAGGGTCCGGGACAGGGTATTCGCCGGGGAGCTGTTTTTT
TRBJ1-2 few NA TRBV30 CAWSPGGGYTF TGTGCCTGGAGCCCGGGAGGCGGCTACACCTTC
TRBJ1-2 few NA TRBV5-1 CAGSLVAAYGYTF TGCGCCGGCAGCTTGGTGGCAGCCTATGGCTACACCTTC
TRBJ2-1 many NA TRBV29-1 CSVENSGHNEQFF TGCAGCGTTGAGAATAGCGGTCACAATGAGCAGTTCTTC
TRBJ2-7 NA TRBD2 TRBV5-3 CASSWRGLAGIYEQYF TGTGCCAGCAGCTGGAGGGGACTAGCGGGAATTTACGAGCAGTACTTC
TRBJ2-7 many NA TRBV7-9 CASSLAGAEQYF TGTGCCAGCAGCTTGGCGGGGGCCGAGCAGTACTTC
TRBJ2-3 many TRBD2 TRBV20-1 CSARGPSGVADTQYF TGCAGTGCTAGGGGACCTAGCGGGGTTGCAGATACGCAGTATTTT
TRBJ2-3 many TRBD2 TRBV7-2 CASRLTSGSSDTQYF TGTGCCAGCAGATTAACGAGCGGGAGCTCAGATACGCAGTATTTT
TRBJ2-5 many TRBD2 TRBV5-4 CASSFTAGAGETQYF TGTGCCAGCAGCTTTACCGCGGGAGCGGGGGAGACCCAGTACTTC
TRBJ1-1 many TRBD1 TRBV14 CASSRKTGMNTEAFF TGTGCCAGCAGCCGGAAGACAGGGATGAACACTGAAGCTTTCTTT
TRBJ2-3 many NA TRBV20-1 CSAREDEQQDTQYF TGCAGTGCTAGAGAGGACGAGCAACAAGATACGCAGTATTTT
TRBJ1-1 many TRBD1 TRBV7-2 CASSLGTGAEAFF TGTGCCAGCAGCTTAGGGACAGGAGCTGAAGCTTTCTTT
TRBJ1-1 NA NA TRBV28 CASSLRMVRAKVHTEAFF TGTGCCAGCAGTTTAAGGATGGTCAGGGCTAAGGTGCACACTGAAGCTTTCTTT
TRBJ2-3 many TRBD2 TRBV7-9 CASSPTSGISDTQYF TGTGCCAGCAGCCCGACTAGCGGGATATCAGATACGCAGTATTTT
TRBJ2-5 few TRBD1 TRBV4-3 CASSQVHPGQGWETQYF TGCGCCAGCAGCCAAGTGCATCCGGGACAGGGTTGGGAGACCCAGTACTTC
TRBJ2-2 many TRBD1 TRBV9 CASSPPGQLTGELFF TGTGCCAGCAGCCCTCCGGGACAGCTGACCGGGGAGCTGTTTTTT
TRBJ1-5 few NA TRBV19 CASSWRSGYSNQPQHF TGTGCCAGTAGCTGGAGGTCGGGATATAGCAATCAGCCCCAGCATTTT
TRBJ1-2 many NA TRBV2 CASKGGTSNYGYTF TGTGCCAGCAAAGGGGGAACCTCTAACTATGGCTACACCTTC
TRBJ2-3 many TRBD2 TRBV29-1 CSVEEIWTSGGIMF TGCAGCGTTGAGGAAATCTGGACTAGCGGGGGAATTATGTTT
TRBJ2-1 many NA TRBV19 CASSVGTTNYNEQFF TGTGCCAGTAGTGTCGGGACAACTAATTACAATGAGCAGTTCTTC
TRBJ2-1 NA NA TRBV20-1 CSAPLYNEQFF TGCAGTGCCCCTCTATACAATGAGCAGTTCTTC
TRBJ2-1 many NA TRBV30 CAWSLQIYNEQFF TGTGCCTGGAGTCTCCAAATTTACAATGAGCAGTTCTTC
TRBJ1-1 many TRBD1 TRBV7-9 CASSMKPGQYSEAFF TGTGCCAGCAGCATGAAACCGGGACAGTATTCTGAAGCTTTCTTT
TRBJ2-5 NA TRBD2 TRBV3-1 CASSPELAGAQETQYF TGTGCCAGCAGCCCCGAGTTAGCGGGGGCCCAAGAGACCCAGTACTTC
TRBJ2-1 NA NA TRBV19 CASSIEPAEYNEQFF TGTGCCAGTAGTATAGAGCCAGCAGAGTACAATGAGCAGTTCTTC
TRBJ2-3 many NA TRBV7-9 CASSFLRDPSDTQYF TGTGCCAGCAGCTTCCTCCGGGACCCCAGCGATACGCAGTATTTT
TRBJ1-1 many NA TRBV7-2 CASSLGPGNTEAFF TGTGCCAGCAGCTTAGGACCTGGGAACACTGAAGCTTTCTTT
TRBJ2-5 many TRBD1 TRBV30 CAWGQGETQYF TGTGCCTGGGGACAGGGAGAGACCCAGTACTTC
TRBJ1-1 many NA TRBV29-1 CSAADSLSVEAFF TGCAGCGCGGCCGACAGCCTATCGGTTGAAGCTTTCTTT
TRBJ2-7 once TRBD1 TRBV29-1 CSVGPDRNTTYEQYF TGCAGCGTTGGACCGGACAGGAATACGACCTACGAGCAGTACTTC
TRBJ2-2 NA TRBD2 TRBV4-1 CASSCSSGASGELFF TGCGCCAGCAGCTGTTCAAGCGGGGCCTCCGGGGAGCTGTTTTTT
TRBJ2-5 many NA TRBV28 CASSLSHKASQETQYF TGTGCCAGCAGTTTATCCCATAAGGCGTCCCAAGAGACCCAGTACTTC
TRBJ1-2 many NA TRBV30 CAWSVEGFSYTF TGTGCCTGGAGCGTCGAAGGCTTTAGCTACACCTTC
TRBJ2-5 many TRBD1 TRBV19 CASSIPGTGYQETQYF TGTGCCAGTAGTATCCCCGGGACAGGCTACCAAGAGACCCAGTACTTC
TRBJ1-4 many NA TRBV5-4 CASSLLTGPATNEKLFF TGTGCCAGCAGCTTGCTGACAGGTCCTGCAACTAATGAAAAACTGTTTTTT
TRBJ2-6 once NA TRBV4-3 CPSSPWSLDGNSGANVLTF TGCCCCAGCAGCCCATGGAGTTTGGACGGGAACTCTGGGGCCAACGTCCTGACTTTC
TRBJ2-7 many NA TRBV29-1 CSVEVSYEQYF TGCAGCGTTGAGGTGTCGTACGAGCAGTACTTC
TRBJ2-5 NA NA TRBV6-2/TRBV6-3 CASMTGGRETQYF TGTGCCAGCATGACGGGGGGCCGAGAGACCCAGTACTTC
TRBJ1-1 many NA TRBV4-2 CASSQSSEAFF TGTGCCAGCAGCCAAAGTAGTGAAGCTTTCTTT
TRBJ1-5 many NA TRBV6-2/TRBV6-3 CASTGALDGSNQPQHF TGTGCCAGCACCGGGGCCTTGGATGGCAGCAATCAGCCCCAGCATTTT
TRBJ1-1 many TRBD1 TRBV5-1 CASSYHTDREDTEAFF TGCGCCAGCAGTTATCACACCGACAGGGAGGACACTGAAGCTTTCTTT
TRBJ2-7 many NA TRBV5-5 CASSLPGTDYEQYF TGTGCCAGCAGTTTGCCCGGGACTGACTACGAGCAGTACTTC
TRBJ2-1 NA TRBD2 TRBV28 CASSTSPWTSGSSSHEQFF TGTGCCAGCAGTACCTCACCCTGGACTAGCGGGAGCAGTTCCCATGAGCAGTTCTTC
TRBJ1-4 many TRBD1 TRBV12-3/TRBV12-4 CASSLRLGQGVEKLFF TGTGCCAGCAGTCTCCGTCTCGGACAGGGGGTTGAAAAACTGTTTTTT
TRBJ2-7 NA NA TRBV10-1 CASSADRIYEQYF TGCGCCAGCAGCGCTGACAGGATCTACGAGCAGTACTTC
TRBJ1-5 many NA TRBV6-2/TRBV6-3 CASSYSDQYDQPQHF TGTGCCAGCAGTTACTCAGACCAGTATGATCAGCCCCAGCATTTT
TRBJ2-7 many NA TRBV11-2 CASSLSGADEQYF TGTGCCAGCAGCTTATCAGGGGCGGACGAGCAGTACTTC
TRBJ1-5 many NA TRBV12-3/TRBV12-4 CASSPIDQPQHF TGTGCCAGCAGCCCCATCGACCAGCCCCAGCATTTT
TRBJ2-3 many NA TRBV28 CASSMTEDTQYF TGTGCCAGCAGCATGACAGAGGATACGCAGTATTTT
TRBJ1-1 many TRBD1 TRBV6-1 CAIGQGATEAFF TGTGCCATCGGACAGGGGGCCACTGAAGCTTTCTTT
TRBJ2-7 many NA TRBV6-1 CASSVYGKYEQYF TGTGCCAGCAGTGTATACGGAAAGTACGAGCAGTACTTC
TRBJ2-7 NA NA TRBV29-1 CSVGSGLGPYEQYF TGCAGCGTTGGTAGCGGCCTGGGCCCCTACGAGCAGTACTTC
TRBJ1-5 few NA TRBV19 CASSKGGVYSNQPQHF TGTGCCAGTAGTAAAGGGGGGGTCTATAGCAATCAGCCCCAGCATTTT
TRBJ1-2 many TRBD1 TRBV5-4 CASSPPDRLNYGYTF TGTGCCAGCAGCCCTCCGGACAGGCTGAACTATGGCTACACCTTC
TRBJ2-1 many NA TRBV4-1 CASSQAGQEQFF TGCGCCAGCAGCCAAGCGGGGCAGGAGCAGTTCTTC
TRBJ1-1 many NA TRBV7-8 CASSPRTDTEAFF TGTGCCAGCAGCCCTCGGACAGATACTGAAGCTTTCTTT